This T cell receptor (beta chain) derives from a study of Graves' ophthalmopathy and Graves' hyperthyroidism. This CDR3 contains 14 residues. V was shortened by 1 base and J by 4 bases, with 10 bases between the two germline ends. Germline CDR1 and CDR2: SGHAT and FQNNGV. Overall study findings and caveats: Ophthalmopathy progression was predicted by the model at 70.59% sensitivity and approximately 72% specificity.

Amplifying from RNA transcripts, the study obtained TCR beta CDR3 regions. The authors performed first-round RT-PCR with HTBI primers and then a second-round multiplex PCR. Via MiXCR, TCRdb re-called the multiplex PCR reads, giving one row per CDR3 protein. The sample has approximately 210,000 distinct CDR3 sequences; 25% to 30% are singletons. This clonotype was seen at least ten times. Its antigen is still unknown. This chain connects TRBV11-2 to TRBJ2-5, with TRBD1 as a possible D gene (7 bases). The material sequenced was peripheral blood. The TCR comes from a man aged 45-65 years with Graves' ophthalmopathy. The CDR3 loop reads CASSLGQGGETQYF. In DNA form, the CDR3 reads TGTGCCAGCAGCTTAGGTCAGGGGGGAGAGACCCAGTACTTC.